Listed here are 20 T cell receptor beta chains from one sample, sequenced in a study of regulatory T cells in long-lasting Graves disease. Libraries of TCR beta came from iRepertoire HTBI primers plus Arm-PCR of CDR3 regions. TCRdb called the multiplex PCR reads again in MiXCR, with one record for every CDR3 protein. The sample consists of approximately 480,000 distinct CDR3 sequences, 15% to 20% of them appearing once. Noted time point: newly diagnosed GD, antithyroid drugs for less than 3 months. The TCR library was made from RNA extracted from PBMCs. These data were also filed under a second study, of T cells in Graves' hyperthyroidism and ophthalmopathy.

Sample: peripheral blood mononuclear cells (PBMCs), taken at new diagnosis, from a patient treated with antithyroid drugs. Every receptor here comes from a man aged 40-49 years with Graves disease.

This clonotype was seen many times. This chain joins TRBV27 and TRBJ2-1, with unresolved D. V lost 1 base to trimming and J lost 6 bases, with 10 bases between them. The CDR3 length is 14 residues. The germline V gene encodes CDR1 MNHEY and CDR2 SMNVEV (reference sequence). The CDR3 DNA reads TGTGCCAGCAGTTTATTTCCCTACGCCAATGAGCAGTTCTTC. Translation: CASSLFPYANEQFF.

This clonotype was found many times. The V call is TRBV6-1, the J call TRBJ2-1, with 12 bases identical to TRBD1. V lost 7 bases and J lost 5; bases outside the gene matches: 6. This CDR3 has 15 residues. Germline V CDR1 and CDR2: MNHNS, SASEGT. CDR3 bases: TGTGCCAGCAATAACCGGGACAGGGGGCACAATGAGCAGTTCTTC. Protein product: CASNNRDRGHNEQFF.

This clonotype was observed a few times. This sequence joins TRBV2 and TRBJ2-4; D may correspond to TRBD1 or TRBD2 (5 bases each). V shed 2 bases and J shed 9 bases, with 8 bases lying between them. CDR1 SNHLY and CDR2 FYNNEI come from the germline V gene. The length of the CDR3 is 12 residues. DNA for the CDR3: TGTGCCAGCAGTGAATTTGGGACCATTCAGTACTTC. Amino acid sequence: CASSEFGTIQYF.

This clonotype was recorded many times. The chain combines TRBV11-2 with TRBJ2-7; possibly TRBD2 for D (6 bases). This CDR3 spans 14 amino acids. Trimming left V 4 bases short and J 3 bases short, with 13 bases between. The V gene's germline CDR1 is SGHAT and CDR2 FQNNGV. This chain's CDR3 is CASSSAGPLYEQYF. The CDR3 DNA follows: TGTGCCAGCAGCTCTGCGGGGCCCCTCTACGAGCAGTACTTC.

The chain uses TRBV9 and TRBJ2-3; D ambiguous. Germline V gene data show CDR1 as SGDLS and CDR2 as YYNGEE. This CDR3 has 15 amino acids. V was cut by 0 bases and J by 1 base, with 9 bases left in between. CDR3 amino acids: CASSVGARGTDTQYF. In nucleotides, the CDR3 is TGTGCCAGCAGCGTAGGAGCTAGGGGCACAGATACGCAGTATTTT.

This clonotype has a handful of counts. This chain connects TRBV19 to TRBJ2-3, with 7 bases aligning to TRBD2. Germline V gene data show CDR1 as LNHDA and CDR2 as SQIVND (reference sequence). This CDR3 has 19 residues. J lost 0 bases, V lost 4 bases, and 16 bases had no gene match. In DNA, the CDR3 is TGTGCCAGTAGTAGAAAAGGGCTAGCGGAGCAAACTAGCACAGATACGCAGTATTTT. Translated, it gives CASSRKGLAEQTSTDTQYF.

The V call is TRBV6-1, the J call TRBJ1-5; unclear D gene. This CDR3 has 14 amino acids. Germline V lookup: CDR1 MNHNS, CDR2 SASEGT. Trimming removed 2 bases at V and 0 bases at J, with 5 bases between. CDR3 amino acids: CASSEWDSNQPQHF. The CDR3, as DNA: TGTGCCAGCAGTGAATGGGATAGCAATCAGCCCCAGCATTTT.

The chain joins TRBV12-3 or TRBV12-4 to TRBJ2-1, with D possibly being TRBD1 (6 bases). The CDR3 has 15 amino acids. V lost 7 bases and J 7 bases, leaving 20 bases between the germline ends. Written as DNA, the CDR3 is TGTGCCAGCACCGAGACAGGACTGCGGCCAAATGAGCAGTTCTTC. The encoded protein is CASTETGLRPNEQFF.

As for this clonotype: A junction boundary mismatches the germline segment, possibly from a read error. The chain is built from TRBV6-1 and TRBJ1-1; 8 bases align to TRBD1. The V gene's germline CDR1 is MNHNS and CDR2 SASEGT. This CDR3 region has 13 residues. The CDR3 reads CASSVNRGTEALF. The CDR3 nucleotides are TGTGCCAGCAGTGTGAACAGGGGGACTGAAGCTCTCTTT.

Comment on this clonotype: This may be a read error, as it is one base from a much larger clone. The chain employs TRBV7-9 and TRBJ2-5; 7 bases line up with TRBD2. The CDR3 length is 13 residues. The germline V gene has CDR1 SEHNR and CDR2 FQNEAQ (reference sequence). The CDR3 sequence: CDSSGTVKETQYF. In DNA, the CDR3 is TGTGACAGCAGCGGGACGGTTAAAGAGACCCAGTACTTC.

This clonotype turned up a few times. Written as DNA, the CDR3 is TGTGCCATCAGTGAGTCGACGTGGCAGGGCACCTACGAGCAGTACTTC. Its translation is CAISESTWQGTYEQYF. This chain joins TRBV10-3 and TRBJ2-7, with D possibly being TRBD1 (5 bases). The CDR3 length is 16 residues. Germline CDR1 is ENHRY and CDR2 is SYGVKD. V was pared by 0 bases and J by 2 bases, with 14 bases between.

This clonotype was detected a few times. The gene calls are TRBV2 and TRBJ2-1, with D perhaps being TRBD1 or TRBD2 (6 bases each). V was pared by 6 bases and J by 9 bases, with 15 bases between. The germline V gene encodes CDR1 SNHLY and CDR2 FYNNEI. This CDR3 has 13 residues. The CDR3 bases are TGTGCCAGCAGCACGAAGGGGGGTGGTGAGCAGTTCTTC. This sequence encodes CASSTKGGGEQFF.

This clonotype came up many times. The J gene is TRBJ2-5, the V gene TRBV20-1; D may match TRBD1 or TRBD2 (5 bases each). The V gene's germline CDR1 is DFQATT and CDR2 SNEGSKA (reference sequence). The CDR3 spans 15 residues. V lost 0 bases to trimming and J lost 1 base, with 12 bases between them. The CDR3 spells CSARDLGGTQETQYF. For the CDR3, the DNA is TGCAGTGCTAGAGATTTGGGTGGGACCCAAGAGACCCAGTACTTC.

This clonotype was detected many times. The chain employs TRBV12-3 or TRBV12-4 and TRBJ2-5; D gene ambiguous. Trimming cost V 6 bases and J 2 bases, with 13 bases left between them. The CDR3 has 14 residues. CDR3 in amino acids: CASSPVGKQETQYF. The CDR3 coding sequence is TGTGCCAGCAGCCCAGTCGGAAAACAAGAGACCCAGTACTTC.

The J gene is TRBJ2-5, the V gene TRBV5-5, with 8 bases matching TRBD2. The DNA end lines up better with TRBJ2-7; the J call may be wrong. Looked up from germline, CDR1 is SGHKS and CDR2 is YYEKEE (reference sequence). The CDR3 is made up of 14 amino acids. The CDR3 DNA reads as TGTGCCAGCAAACTAGCGGCATCTACCTACGAGCAGTACTTC. This gives the protein CASKLAASTYEQYF.

This clonotype appeared many times. The chain joins TRBV28 to TRBJ2-1; 9 bases align to TRBD2. Per the germline V gene, CDR1 is MDHEN and CDR2 is SYDVKM. V shed 5 bases and J 5 bases; nucleotides not matched to a gene: 7. The CDR3 loop spans 15 amino acids. CDR3 bases: TGTGCCAGCAGTCCCTGGGAGCGGGGGGACAATGAGCAGTTCTTC. Its translation is CASSPWERGDNEQFF.

This clonotype was detected a few times. The V and J genes are TRBV19 and TRBJ2-7; possible D gene TRBD1, 6 bases. This CDR3 is 13 amino acids long. V was shortened by 3 bases and J by 2 bases, with 8 bases between the two germline ends. Looked up from germline, CDR1 is LNHDA and CDR2 is SQIVND (reference sequence). As DNA, the CDR3 is TGTGCCAGTAGTATGACAGGAACCTACGAGCAGTACTTC. Encoded protein: CASSMTGTYEQYF.

This clonotype was seen many times. The gene calls are TRBV3-1 and TRBJ2-7, with TRBD2 as a possible D gene (5 bases). CDR1 LGHDT and CDR2 YNNKEL come from the germline V gene (reference sequence). This CDR3 spans 14 amino acids. Trimming stripped 0 bases from V and 3 bases from J, with 9 bases between. This chain's CDR3 is CASSQERGDYEQYF. CDR3 nucleotides: TGTGCCAGCAGCCAAGAACGGGGAGACTACGAGCAGTACTTC.

The chain recombines TRBV28 with TRBJ2-5; 7 positions agree with TRBD2. V was pared by 7 bases and J by 2 bases, with 7 bases of the junction left unmatched. Germline lookup yields CDR1 MDHEN and CDR2 SYDVKM. The CDR3 extends over 14 amino acids. CDR3 DNA sequence: TGTGCCAGCACCGGGCCGGGGGGACAAGAGACCCAGTACTTC. Its translation is CASTGPGGQETQYF.

This clonotype was counted at least ten times. The chain joins TRBV6-2 or TRBV6-3 to TRBJ2-7; D possibly corresponds to TRBD2 (6 bases). CDR1 is MNHEY and CDR2 is SVGEGT in the germline V gene. The CDR3 sequence is 15 residues long. Trimming took 6 bases from V and 6 from J, leaving 21 bases between them. CDR3 loop: CASRPVPQLASEQYF. DNA for the CDR3: TGTGCCAGCAGACCCGTCCCTCAACTAGCCTCCGAGCAGTACTTC.